Listed below are T cell receptor beta chains from one sample, sequenced in a study of blood T cell repertoires in COVID-19. Clones were sequenced by immunoSEQ multiplex PCR, and TCRdb holds only the in-frame ones, with some missing. There are over 250,000 clones in the sample; approximately 78% occur only once, and 5% lies in the top ten. The sample taken for sequencing was PBMCs or T cells enriched from blood (not recorded which). These receptor sequences come from a man in his forties or fifties who had been exposed to COVID-19. Each CDR3 is given with its conserved first and last residue. The D gene is left open where the match is weak. Rows give clone size only sometimes, using once, few, many, or a class for an expanded clone.

j_call	clone_size	v_call	d_call	cdr3_nt	cdr3_aa
TRBJ1-1	.	TRBV7-3	.	TGTGCCAGCAGCTTAACCGCCGGGGAGAACACTGAAGCTTTCTTT	CASSLTAGENTEAFF
TRBJ1-2	.	TRBV14	TRBD1	TGTGCCAGCAGCTTTACAGGGGGTGGAGGCTACACCTTC	CASSFTGGGGYTF
TRBJ1-4	.	TRBV2	.	TGTGCCAGCAGAGCCGGAGCTAATGAAAAACTGTTTTTT	CASRAGANEKLFF
TRBJ2-1	.	TRBV19	TRBD2	TGTGCCAGTAGTCCTCGGGGACTAGCGTTGGGTGAGCAGTTCTTC	CASSPRGLALGEQFF
TRBJ2-7	.	TRBV7-8	.	TGTGCCAGCAGCGTCCGGGACTCCCTCACCTACGAGCAGTACTTC	CASSVRDSLTYEQYF
TRBJ2-7	.	TRBV10-3	TRBD1	TGTGCCATCAACCGGGACAGGGACTACGAGCAGTACTTC	CAINRDRDYEQYF
TRBJ1-1	.	TRBV18	TRBD1	TGTGCCAGCTCAAGGGACAGGGGCATGAACACTGAAGCTTTCTTT	CASSRDRGMNTEAFF
TRBJ1-2	.	TRBV5-1	.	TGCGCCAGCAGCTCCAACCCAAAGGGACTGAGAGGAGGTTATGGCTACACCTTC	CASSSNPKGLRGGYGYTF
TRBJ2-7	.	TRBV7-7	.	TGTGCTAGCAGCCCCACGGGAGTAGAAGAGCAGTACTTC	CASSPTGVEEQYF
TRBJ2-7	.	TRBV6-5	TRBD1	TGTGCCAGCAGCTTGAATTTTGGGACAGGAGACTTC	CASSLNFGTGDF
TRBJ1-1	.	TRBV4-2	.	TGTGCCAGCAGCCAAGAGGTTCGGGAAACTGAAGCTTTCTTT	CASSQEVRETEAFF
TRBJ2-3	.	TRBV5-4	.	TGTGCCAGCAGCCCGAGCAGCGGACGCACAGATACGCAGTATTTT	CASSPSSGRTDTQYF
TRBJ2-7	.	TRBV9	.	TGTGCCAGCAGCGCCCTTTTGGGGCCAAGCTACGAGCAGTACTTC	CASSALLGPSYEQYF
TRBJ1-5	few	TRBV27	.	TGTGCCAGCAGCCCAACAGGTGCTTTGAGTCAGCCCCAGCATTTT	CASSPTGALSQPQHF
TRBJ2-7	once	TRBV7-9	.	TGTGCCAGCTCCCCCACCGGGGGGCGGTACGAGCAGTACTTC	CASSPTGGRYEQYF
TRBJ1-5	.	TRBV24-1	.	TGTGCCACCAGTGATCCCCGGGAGAGCAATCAGCCCCAGCATTTT	CATSDPRESNQPQHF
TRBJ1-1	.	TRBV15	TRBD1	TGTGCCACCAGCGGAAGACTAACAGGGGACTTAAGGGACACTGAAGCTTTCTTT	CATSGRLTGDLRDTEAFF
TRBJ2-5	.	TRBV12-3/TRBV12-4	.	TGTGCCAGCAGTTTGGCCGCAGAGACCCAGTACTTC	CASSLAAETQYF
TRBJ2-7	.	TRBV2	TRBD2	TGTGCCAGTAAAAGGGAGGGAATCGAGCAGTACTTC	CASKREGIEQYF
TRBJ1-1	.	TRBV28	.	TGTGCCAGCTCTATAGGAGGGGTTGAATTGATTGAAGCTTTCTTT	CASSIGGVELIEAFF
TRBJ1-5	.	TRBV25-1	.	TGTGCCAGCAGTGGAGGGAGCAATCAGCCCCAGCATTTT	CASSGGSNQPQHF
TRBJ2-1	.	TRBV2	TRBD2	TGTGCCAGCAGACTCGGGACTAGCGGGAGCTATGAGCAGTTCTTC	CASRLGTSGSYEQFF
TRBJ1-5	.	TRBV19	.	TGTGCCAGTAGTCCCAGGCCGACCCCTAGCAATCAGCCCCAGCATTTT	CASSPRPTPSNQPQHF
TRBJ2-1	once	TRBV10-2	TRBD2	TGCGCCAGCACACAACTAGCGGGAGTTCTTGAGCAGTTCTTC	CASTQLAGVLEQFF
TRBJ1-5	.	TRBV5-1	.	TGCGCCAGTTCCGGACAGCCTGGTTGGCCCCAGCATTTT	CASSGQPGWPQHF